The 6 T cell receptor beta chains below come from one sample, sequenced in a study of T cell repertoires in cytomegalovirus infection. TCRdb reprocessed the reads via MiXCR and lists one record per CDR3 protein. In the table there are roughly 600,000 distinct CDR3 sequences, less than 25% of which are singletons. Specimen: CD8+ T cells from PBMCs. The origin of the receptors is a human donor in good health (CMV status not recorded). Some clones in this sample may be carry-over from other donors' samples.

The chain combines TRBV29-1 with TRBJ2-1, with 10 bases identical to TRBD2. V lost 7 bases and J lost 2; bases outside the gene matches: 2. Germline V gives CDR1 SQVTM, CDR2 ANQGSEA. There are 13 residues in the CDR3. This CDR3 reads CSGAGGTYNEQFF. The CDR3 region has the DNA TGCAGCGGAGCGGGGGGGACCTACAATGAGCAGTTCTTC.

The CDR3 spells CASSYSSMGVTEAFF. CDR3 nucleotide sequence: TGTGCCAGCAGTTACTCGAGTATGGGCGTAACTGAAGCTTTCTTT. The gene calls are TRBV6-5 and TRBJ1-1; the D is unclear. V lost 0 bases and J 5 bases, leaving 13 bases between the germline ends. Germline V lookup: CDR1 MNHEY, CDR2 SVGAGI. The CDR3 runs 15 residues.

This clonotype turned up a few times. The rearrangement joins TRBV28 to TRBJ2-7; D call uncertain. In germline, CDR1 is MDHEN, CDR2 SYDVKM. This CDR3 has 14 residues. Between the trimmed V and J ends, which lost 4 bases and 2 bases, there was a span of 12 bases. The CDR3 is CASSSPWLAYEQYV. The CDR3 nucleotides read TGTGCCAGCAGTTCCCCCTGGCTAGCCTACGAGCAGTACGTC.

The gene calls are TRBV6-2 or TRBV6-3 and TRBJ1-5; TRBD1 is a possible D gene (5 bases). Germline-derived CDR1 and CDR2 are MNHEY and SVGEGT. CDR3 size: 14 residues. Trimming pared 0 bases from V and 6 bases from J, leaving 9 bases between. The CDR3 DNA reads as TGTGCCAGCAGTTACTCCGCCGGGGCTCAGCCCCAGCATTTT. As protein: CASSYSAGAQPQHF.

In its sample, this clonotype was seen many times. This rearrangement joins TRBV7-9 to TRBJ2-1, with D maybe TRBD1 (6 bases). In germline, CDR1 is SEHNR, CDR2 FQNEAQ (reference sequence). The length of the CDR3 is 17 residues. With 5 bases removed from V and 2 bases from J, the gap between germline ends came to 19 bases. In DNA, the CDR3 is TGTGCCAGCAGCCCTTTGGGGACAAGTCTTACCTACAATGAGCAGTTCTTC. It translates to CASSPLGTSLTYNEQFF.

This clonotype was seen more than once but under ten times. This CDR3 reads CASGDGQRHEQYF. The CDR3 nucleotides are TGTGCTAGTGGTGACGGACAGAGGCACGAGCAGTACTTC. This sequence joins TRBV12-5 and TRBJ2-7, with D possibly matching TRBD1 (6 bases). This CDR3 has 13 residues. Germline CDR1 reads LGHNT; CDR2 reads FRNRAP. V shed 5 bases and J shed 5 bases, with 13 bases lying between them.